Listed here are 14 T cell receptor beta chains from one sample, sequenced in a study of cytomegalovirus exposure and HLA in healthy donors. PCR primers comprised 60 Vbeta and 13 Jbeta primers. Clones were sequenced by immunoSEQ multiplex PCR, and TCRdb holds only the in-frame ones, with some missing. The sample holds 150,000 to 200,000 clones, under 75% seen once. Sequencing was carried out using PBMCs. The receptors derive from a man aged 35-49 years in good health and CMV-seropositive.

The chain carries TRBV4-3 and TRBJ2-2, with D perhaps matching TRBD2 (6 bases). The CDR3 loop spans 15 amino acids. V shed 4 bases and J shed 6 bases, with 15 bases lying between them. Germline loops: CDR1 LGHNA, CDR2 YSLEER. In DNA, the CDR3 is TGCGCCAGCAGCCCGGGGGTGGGGCGCGCCGGGGAGCTGTTTTTT. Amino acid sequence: CASSPGVGRAGELFF.

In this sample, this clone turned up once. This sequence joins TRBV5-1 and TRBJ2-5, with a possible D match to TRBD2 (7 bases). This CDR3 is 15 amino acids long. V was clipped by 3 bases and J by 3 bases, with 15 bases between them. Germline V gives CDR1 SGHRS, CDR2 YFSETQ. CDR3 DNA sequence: TGCGCCAGCAGCTACGGAGGGGGGGCTGAAGAGACCCAGTACTTC. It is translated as CASSYGGGAEETQYF. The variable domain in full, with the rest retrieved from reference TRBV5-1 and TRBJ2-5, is KAGVTQTPRYLIKTRGQQVTLSCSPISGHRSVSWYQQTPGQGLQFLFEYFSETQRNKGNFPGRFSGRQFSNSRSEMNVSTLELGDSALYLCASSYGGGAEETQYFGPGTRLLVL.

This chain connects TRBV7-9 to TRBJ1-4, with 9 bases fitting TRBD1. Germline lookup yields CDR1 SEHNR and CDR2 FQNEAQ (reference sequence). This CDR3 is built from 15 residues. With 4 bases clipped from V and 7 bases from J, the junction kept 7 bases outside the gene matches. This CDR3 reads CASSWGQGVSEKLFF. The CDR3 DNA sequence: TGTGCCAGCAGCTGGGGACAGGGTGTGAGTGAAAAACTGTTTTTT. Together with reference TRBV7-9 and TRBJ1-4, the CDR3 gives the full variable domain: DTGVSQNPRHKITKRGQNVTFRCDPISEHNRLYWYRQTLGQGPEFLTYFQNEAQLEKSRLLSDRFSAERPKGSFSTLEIQRTEQGDSAMYLCASSWGQGVSEKLFFGSGTQLSVL.

This CDR3 is CASSLRGHPQQTQYF. The DNA of the CDR3 is TGTGCCAGCTCCCTGCGGGGGCACCCCCAGCAGACCCAGTACTTC. The chain is built from TRBV25-1 and TRBJ2-5, with D perhaps TRBD2 (7 bases). The CDR3 covers 15 residues. Germline CDR1 and CDR2: MGHDK and SYGVNS. V gave up 8 bases and J gave up 6 bases, with 22 bases separating them.

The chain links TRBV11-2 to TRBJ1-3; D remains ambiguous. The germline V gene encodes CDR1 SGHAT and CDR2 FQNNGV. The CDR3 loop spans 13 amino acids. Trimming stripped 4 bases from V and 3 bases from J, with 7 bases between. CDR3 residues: CASSSFFGNTIYF. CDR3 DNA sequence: TGTGCCAGCAGCTCCTTTTTTGGAAACACCATATATTTT.

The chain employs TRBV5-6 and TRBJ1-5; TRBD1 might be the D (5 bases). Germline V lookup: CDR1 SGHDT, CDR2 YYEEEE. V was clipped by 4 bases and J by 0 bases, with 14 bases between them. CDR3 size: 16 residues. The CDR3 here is CASSLGAAPSNQPQHF. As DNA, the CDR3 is TGTGCCAGCAGCCTTGGGGCAGCTCCTAGCAATCAGCCCCAGCATTTT.

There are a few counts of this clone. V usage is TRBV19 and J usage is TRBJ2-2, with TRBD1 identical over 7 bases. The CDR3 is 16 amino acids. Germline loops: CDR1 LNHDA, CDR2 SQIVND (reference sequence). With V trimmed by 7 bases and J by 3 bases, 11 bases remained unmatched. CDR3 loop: CASNTMTGTHTGELFF. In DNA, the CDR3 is TGTGCCAGTAACACAATGACAGGGACGCACACCGGGGAGCTGTTTTTT.

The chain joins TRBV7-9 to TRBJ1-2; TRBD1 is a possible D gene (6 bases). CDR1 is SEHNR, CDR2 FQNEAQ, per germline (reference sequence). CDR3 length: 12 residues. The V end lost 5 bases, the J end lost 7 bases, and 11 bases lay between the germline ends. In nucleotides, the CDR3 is TGTGCCAGCAGCCCCATACAGGGTGGCTACACCTTC. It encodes CASSPIQGGYTF.

CDR3 amino acids: CASSSGQANTEAFF. The CDR3 nucleotides are TGCGCCAGCAGCTCGGGACAGGCGAACACTGAAGCTTTCTTT. This chain connects TRBV5-1 to TRBJ1-1; 8 nucleotides agree with TRBD1. V lost 3 bases and J lost 1; bases outside the gene matches: 2. The germline CDR1 and CDR2 sequences are SGHRS and YFSETQ. The CDR3 length is 14 residues. Complete variable domain (other parts from reference TRBV5-1 and TRBJ1-1): KAGVTQTPRYLIKTRGQQVTLSCSPISGHRSVSWYQQTPGQGLQFLFEYFSETQRNKGNFPGRFSGRQFSNSRSEMNVSTLELGDSALYLCASSSGQANTEAFFGQGTRLTVV.

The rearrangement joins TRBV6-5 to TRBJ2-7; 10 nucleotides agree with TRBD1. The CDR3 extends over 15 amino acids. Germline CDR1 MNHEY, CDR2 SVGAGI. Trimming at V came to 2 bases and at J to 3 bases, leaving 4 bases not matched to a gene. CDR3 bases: TGTGCCAGCAGTTACCAGGGACAGGGGCACTACGAGCAGTACTTC. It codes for CASSYQGQGHYEQYF.

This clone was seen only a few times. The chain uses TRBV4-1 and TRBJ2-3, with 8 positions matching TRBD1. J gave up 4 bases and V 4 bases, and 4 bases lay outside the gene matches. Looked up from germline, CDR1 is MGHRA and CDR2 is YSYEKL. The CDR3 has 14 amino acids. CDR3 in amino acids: CASSPRTGSDTQYF. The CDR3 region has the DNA TGCGCCAGCAGCCCGCGGACAGGGTCAGATACGCAGTATTTT.

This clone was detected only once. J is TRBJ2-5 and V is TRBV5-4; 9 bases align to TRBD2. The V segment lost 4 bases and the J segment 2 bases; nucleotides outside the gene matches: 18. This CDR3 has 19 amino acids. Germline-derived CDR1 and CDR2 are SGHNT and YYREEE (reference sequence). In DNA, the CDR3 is TGTGCCAGCAGCCTAGGACTAGCGAGTATTTATCATGGACAAGAGACCCAGTACTTC. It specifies CASSLGLASIYHGQETQYF.

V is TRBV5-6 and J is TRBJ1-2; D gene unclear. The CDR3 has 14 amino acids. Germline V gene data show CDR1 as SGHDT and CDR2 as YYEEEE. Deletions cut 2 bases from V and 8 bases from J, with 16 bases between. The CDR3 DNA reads TGTGCCAGCAGCTTCGATTTGGGAGATGGAGGCTACACCTTC. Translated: CASSFDLGDGGYTF.

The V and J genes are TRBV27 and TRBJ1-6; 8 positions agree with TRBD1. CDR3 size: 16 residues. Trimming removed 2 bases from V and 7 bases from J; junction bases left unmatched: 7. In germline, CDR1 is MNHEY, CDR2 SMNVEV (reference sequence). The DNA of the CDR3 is TGTGCCAGCAGTTTAAAGGCCACAGGGGGAAATTCACCCCTCCACTTT. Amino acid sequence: CASSLKATGGNSPLHF.